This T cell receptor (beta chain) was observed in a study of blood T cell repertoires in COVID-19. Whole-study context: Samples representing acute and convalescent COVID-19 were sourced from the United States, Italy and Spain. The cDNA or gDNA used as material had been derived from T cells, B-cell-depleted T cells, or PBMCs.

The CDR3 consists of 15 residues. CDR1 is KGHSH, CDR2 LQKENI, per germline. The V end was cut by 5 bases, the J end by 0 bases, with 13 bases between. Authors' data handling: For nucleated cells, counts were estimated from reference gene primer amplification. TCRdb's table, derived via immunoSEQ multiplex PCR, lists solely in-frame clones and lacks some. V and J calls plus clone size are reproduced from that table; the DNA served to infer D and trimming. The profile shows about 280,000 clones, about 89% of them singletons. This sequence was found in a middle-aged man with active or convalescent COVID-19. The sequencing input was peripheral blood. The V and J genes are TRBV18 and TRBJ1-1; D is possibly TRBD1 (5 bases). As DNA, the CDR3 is TGTGCCAGCTCAGGTGGGGGGACCATGAACACTGAAGCTTTCTTT. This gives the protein CASSGGGTMNTEAFF.